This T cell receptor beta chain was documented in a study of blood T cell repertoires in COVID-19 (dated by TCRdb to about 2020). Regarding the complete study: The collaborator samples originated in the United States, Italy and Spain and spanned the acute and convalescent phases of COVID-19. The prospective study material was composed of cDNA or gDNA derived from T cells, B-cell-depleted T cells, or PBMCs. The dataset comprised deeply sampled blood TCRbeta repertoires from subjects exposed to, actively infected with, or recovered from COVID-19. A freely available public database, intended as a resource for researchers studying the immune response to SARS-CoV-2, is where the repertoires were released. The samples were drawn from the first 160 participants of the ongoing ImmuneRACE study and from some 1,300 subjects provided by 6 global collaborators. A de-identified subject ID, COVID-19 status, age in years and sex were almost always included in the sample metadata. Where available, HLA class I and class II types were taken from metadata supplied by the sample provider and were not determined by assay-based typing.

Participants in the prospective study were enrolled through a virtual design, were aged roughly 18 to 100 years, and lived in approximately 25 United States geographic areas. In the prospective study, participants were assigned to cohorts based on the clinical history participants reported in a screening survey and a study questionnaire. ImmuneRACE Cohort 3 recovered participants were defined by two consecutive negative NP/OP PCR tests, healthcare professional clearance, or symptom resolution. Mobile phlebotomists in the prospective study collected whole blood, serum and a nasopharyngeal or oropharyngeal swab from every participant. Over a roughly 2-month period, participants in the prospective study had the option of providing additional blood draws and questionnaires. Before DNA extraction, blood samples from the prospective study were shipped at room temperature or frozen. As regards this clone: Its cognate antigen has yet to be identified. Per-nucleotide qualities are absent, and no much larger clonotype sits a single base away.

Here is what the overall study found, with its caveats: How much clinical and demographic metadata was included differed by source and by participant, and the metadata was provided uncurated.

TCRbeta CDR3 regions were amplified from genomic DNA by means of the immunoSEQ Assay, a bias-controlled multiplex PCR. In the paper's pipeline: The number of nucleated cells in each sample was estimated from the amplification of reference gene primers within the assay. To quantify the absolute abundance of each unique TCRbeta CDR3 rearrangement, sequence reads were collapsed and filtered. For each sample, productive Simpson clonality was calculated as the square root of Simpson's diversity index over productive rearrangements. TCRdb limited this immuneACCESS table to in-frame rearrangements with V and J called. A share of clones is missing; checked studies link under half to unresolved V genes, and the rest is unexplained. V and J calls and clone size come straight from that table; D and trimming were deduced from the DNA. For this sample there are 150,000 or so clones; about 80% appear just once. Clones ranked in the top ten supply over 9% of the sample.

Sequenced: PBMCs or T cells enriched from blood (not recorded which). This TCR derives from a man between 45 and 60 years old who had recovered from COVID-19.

The sequenced DNA is TGTGCCAGCAGCTCTATACGGGGGGGGCCCCCCTACGAGCAGTACTTC. Its protein reads: CASSSIRGGPPYEQYF. The rearranged segments are TRBV6-2 or TRBV6-3 and TRBJ2-7, with TRBD2 identical over 8 junction bases. Via the germline V gene, CDR1 is MNHEY and CDR2 SVGEGT. From V the trimming removes 6 bases and from J it removes 2 bases, while the gene matches leave 12 bases of the junction unaccounted for. The CDR3 numbers 16 residues from cysteine through phenylalanine. Of all the DNA, just the CDR3 is kept, 48 bases in frame from base 1.